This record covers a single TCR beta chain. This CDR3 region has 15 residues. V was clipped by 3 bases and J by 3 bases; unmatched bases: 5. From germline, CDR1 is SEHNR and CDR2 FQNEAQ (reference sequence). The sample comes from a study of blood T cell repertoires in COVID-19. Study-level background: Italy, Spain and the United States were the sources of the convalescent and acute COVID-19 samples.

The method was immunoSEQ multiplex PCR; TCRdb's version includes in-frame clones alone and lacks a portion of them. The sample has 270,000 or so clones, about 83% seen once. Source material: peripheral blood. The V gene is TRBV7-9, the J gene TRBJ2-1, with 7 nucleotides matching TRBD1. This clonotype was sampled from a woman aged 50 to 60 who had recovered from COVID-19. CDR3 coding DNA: TGTGCCAGCAGCTTTCTAGGGGGCAACTACAATGAGCAGTTCTTC. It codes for CASSFLGGNYNEQFF.